A single T cell receptor beta chain is shown here with its context. Its antigen is currently unknown. This sequence may be a read error, since a much larger clone differs from it by one base. Together with a sample-barcoded 5' primer, a J-beta primer mix was included in a second PCR lasting roughly 6 to 12 cycles. TCRdb reprocessed the 5' RACE reads via MiXCR and lists one record per CDR3 protein. In the table there are some 670,000 distinct CDR3 sequences, over 40% of which are singletons. These data belong to a study of blood T cells in healthy people across ages. Study-wide results and caveats: As naive T cell percentage varied, TCR beta diversity correlated strongly with it. It was held that diversity estimates obtained from one million T cells represented underestimates.

The receptor was isolated from a woman older than 75 in good health. Sequencing was done on a sample of blood.

CDR3 in amino acids: CASKATDGDYGANVLTF. For the CDR3, the DNA is TGTGCCAGCAAAGCCACAGATGGGGATTATGGGGCCAACGTCCTGACTTTC. This chain uses TRBV28 with TRBJ2-6; no clear D gene. V dropped 7 bases and J dropped 3 bases, with 19 bases sitting between them. This CDR3 contains 17 residues. The germline V gene encodes CDR1 MDHEN and CDR2 SYDVKM.